This T cell receptor (beta chain) was recorded in a study of CD8+ T cells in alopecia areata. RNA extraction and reverse transcription yielded cDNA as sequencing template. Some clones are missing from TCRdb's copy, which holds only in-frame ones; the method was immunoSEQ multiplex PCR. The table has roughly 200,000 clones, approximately 47% seen once. The CDR3 extends over 16 amino acids. V was pared by 6 bases and J by 0 bases, with 17 bases between. Germline assignment: CDR1 SNHLY and CDR2 FYNNEI. Notes on the study in general: Patients displayed less clarity in TCR sharing than mice, a finding possibly related to HLA. A great number of expanded lesional clones endured in scalp and blood during tofacitinib.

Treatment described: oral pan-JAK inhibitor, 5-10 mg twice daily. Collected material from alopecia areata patients comprised lesional scalp punch biopsies and peripheral blood. Of note for this clone: Its antigen is not known.

This specimen consisted of CD4+ T cells sorted from blood, obtained at roughly week 36, from a patient treated with tofacitinib. This clonotype originated in a human donor with alopecia areata. The V call is TRBV2, the J call TRBJ1-2; no clear D. Here the CDR3 DNA reads TGTGCCAGCAGCCGCCTCGTGAAGGCAGCTAACTATGGCTACACCTTC. It is translated as CASSRLVKAANYGYTF.